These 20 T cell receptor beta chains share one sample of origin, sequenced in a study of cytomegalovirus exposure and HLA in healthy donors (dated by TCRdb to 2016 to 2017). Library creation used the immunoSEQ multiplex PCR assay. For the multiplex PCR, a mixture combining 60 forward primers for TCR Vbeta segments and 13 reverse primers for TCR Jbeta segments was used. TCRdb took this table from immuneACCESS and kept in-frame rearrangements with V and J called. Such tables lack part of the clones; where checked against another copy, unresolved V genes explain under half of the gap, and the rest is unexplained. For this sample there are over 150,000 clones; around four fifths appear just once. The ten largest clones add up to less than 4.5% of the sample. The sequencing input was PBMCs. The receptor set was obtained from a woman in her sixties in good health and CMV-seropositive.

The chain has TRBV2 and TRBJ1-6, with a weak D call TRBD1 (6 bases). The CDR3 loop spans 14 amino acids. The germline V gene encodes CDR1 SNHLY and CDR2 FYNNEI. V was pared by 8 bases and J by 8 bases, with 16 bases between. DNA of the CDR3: TGTGCCAGCGCTTCCACTTGGACAGATTCACCCCTCCACTTT. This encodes CASASTWTDSPLHF.

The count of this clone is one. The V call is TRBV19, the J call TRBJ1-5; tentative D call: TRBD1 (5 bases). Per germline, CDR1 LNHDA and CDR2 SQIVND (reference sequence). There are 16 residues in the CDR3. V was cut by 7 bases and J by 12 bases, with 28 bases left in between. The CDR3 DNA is TGTGCCAGTAAAGGGGCCCCTGGCGGACCCTCAGAACTCCAGCATTTT. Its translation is CASKGAPGGPSELQHF.

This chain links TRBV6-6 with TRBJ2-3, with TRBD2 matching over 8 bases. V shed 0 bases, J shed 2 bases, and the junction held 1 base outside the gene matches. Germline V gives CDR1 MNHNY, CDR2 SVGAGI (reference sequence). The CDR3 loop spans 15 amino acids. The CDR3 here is CASSYSGLATDTQYF. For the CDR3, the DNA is TGTGCCAGCAGTTACTCAGGACTAGCCACAGATACGCAGTATTTT.

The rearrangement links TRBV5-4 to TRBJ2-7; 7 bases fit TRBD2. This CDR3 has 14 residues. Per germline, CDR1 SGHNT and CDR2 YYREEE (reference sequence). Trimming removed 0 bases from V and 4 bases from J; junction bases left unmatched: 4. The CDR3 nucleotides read TGTGCCAGCAGCTTGGCCCTTAGCGGGTACGAGCAGTACTTC. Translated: CASSLALSGYEQYF.

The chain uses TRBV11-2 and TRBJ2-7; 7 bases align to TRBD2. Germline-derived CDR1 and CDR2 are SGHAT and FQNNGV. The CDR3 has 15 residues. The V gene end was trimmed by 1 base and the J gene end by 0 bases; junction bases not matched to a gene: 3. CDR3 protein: CASSLAGGSSYEQYF. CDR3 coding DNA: TGTGCCAGCAGCTTAGCCGGGGGGAGCTCCTACGAGCAGTACTTC.

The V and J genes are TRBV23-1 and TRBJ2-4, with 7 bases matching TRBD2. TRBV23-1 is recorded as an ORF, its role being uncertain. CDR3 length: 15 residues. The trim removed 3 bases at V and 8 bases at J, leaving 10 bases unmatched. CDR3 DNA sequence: TGCGCCAGCAGTCACCATCTAGCGGCGGTGGACATTCAGTACTTC. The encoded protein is CASSHHLAAVDIQYF.

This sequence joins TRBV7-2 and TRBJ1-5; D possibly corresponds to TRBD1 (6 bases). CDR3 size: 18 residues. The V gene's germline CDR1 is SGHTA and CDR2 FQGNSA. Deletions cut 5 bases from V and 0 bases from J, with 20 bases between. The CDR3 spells CASSRGGNAGYSNQPQHF. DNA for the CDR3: TGTGCCAGCAGCCGGGGGGGCAATGCAGGGTATAGCAATCAGCCCCAGCATTTT.

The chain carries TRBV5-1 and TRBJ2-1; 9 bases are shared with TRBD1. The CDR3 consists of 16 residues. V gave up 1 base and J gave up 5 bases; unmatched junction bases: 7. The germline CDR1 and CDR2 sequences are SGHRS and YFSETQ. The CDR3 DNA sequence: TGCGCCAGCAGCTTGCGTCTGGGACAGGGAGACAATGAGCAGTTCTTC. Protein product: CASSLRLGQGDNEQFF.

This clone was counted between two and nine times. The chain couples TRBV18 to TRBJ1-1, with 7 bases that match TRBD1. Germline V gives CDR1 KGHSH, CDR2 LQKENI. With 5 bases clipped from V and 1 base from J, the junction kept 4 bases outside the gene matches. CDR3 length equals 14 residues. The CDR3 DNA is TGTGCCAGCTCAACTTCAGGGGGGAACACTGAAGCTTTCTTT. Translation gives CASSTSGGNTEAFF.

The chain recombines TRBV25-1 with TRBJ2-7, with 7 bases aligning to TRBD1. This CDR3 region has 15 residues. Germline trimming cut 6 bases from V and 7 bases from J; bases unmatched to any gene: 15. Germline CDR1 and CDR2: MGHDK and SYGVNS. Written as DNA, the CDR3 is TGTGCCAGCAGAACACACGTTACAGGGGCGTTTGAGCAGTACTTC. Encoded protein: CASRTHVTGAFEQYF.

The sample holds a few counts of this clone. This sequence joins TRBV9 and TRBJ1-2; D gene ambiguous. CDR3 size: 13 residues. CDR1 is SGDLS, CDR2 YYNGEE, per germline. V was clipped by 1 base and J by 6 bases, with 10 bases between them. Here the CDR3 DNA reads TGTGCCAGCAGCGTAACAGAGCGGGATGGCTACACCTTC. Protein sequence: CASSVTERDGYTF.

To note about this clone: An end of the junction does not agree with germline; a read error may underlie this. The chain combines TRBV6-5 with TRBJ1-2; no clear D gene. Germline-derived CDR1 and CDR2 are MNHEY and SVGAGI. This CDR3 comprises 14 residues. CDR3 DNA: TGTGCCAGCAGTTACCTTCCCCCCAGACGAGGCTACACCTTT. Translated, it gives CASSYLPPRRGYTF.

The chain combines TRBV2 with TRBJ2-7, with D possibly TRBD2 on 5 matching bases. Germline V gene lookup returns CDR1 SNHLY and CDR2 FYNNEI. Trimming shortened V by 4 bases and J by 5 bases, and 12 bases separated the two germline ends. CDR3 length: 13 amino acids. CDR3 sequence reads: CASSGRTGNEQYF. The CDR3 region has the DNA TGTGCCAGCAGTGGAAGGACTGGGAACGAGCAGTACTTC.

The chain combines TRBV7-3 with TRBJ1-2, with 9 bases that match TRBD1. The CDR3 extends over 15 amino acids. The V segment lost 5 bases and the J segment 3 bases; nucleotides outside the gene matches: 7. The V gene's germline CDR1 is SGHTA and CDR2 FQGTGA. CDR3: CASSPRTGDDYGYTF. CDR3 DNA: TGTGCCAGCAGCCCCCGGACAGGGGACGACTATGGCTACACCTTC.

This CDR3 reads CASSSSGGATYNEQFF. CDR3 DNA sequence: TGTGCCAGCAGTTCTAGCGGGGGGGCCACCTACAATGAGCAGTTCTTC. V is TRBV28 and J is TRBJ2-1, with 12 bases identical to TRBD2. The CDR3 extends over 16 amino acids. V lost 4 bases to trimming and J lost 2 bases; unmatched junction nucleotides: 3. CDR1 and CDR2 from the germline V gene are MDHEN and SYDVKM.

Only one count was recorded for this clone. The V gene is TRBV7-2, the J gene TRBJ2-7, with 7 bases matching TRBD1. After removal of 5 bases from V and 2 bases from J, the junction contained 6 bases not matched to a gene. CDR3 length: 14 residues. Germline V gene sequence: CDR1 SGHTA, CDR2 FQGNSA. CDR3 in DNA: TGTGCCAGCAGCCAACGACAGGGAACCTACGAGCAGTACTTC. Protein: CASSQRQGTYEQYF.

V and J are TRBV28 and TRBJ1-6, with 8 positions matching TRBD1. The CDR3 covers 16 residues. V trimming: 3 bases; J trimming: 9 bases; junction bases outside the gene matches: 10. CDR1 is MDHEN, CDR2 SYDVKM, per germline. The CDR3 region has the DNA TGTGCCAGCAGTTTGGGTCGCAGGGGGCAGTTTTCACCCCTCCACTTT. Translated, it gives CASSLGRRGQFSPLHF.

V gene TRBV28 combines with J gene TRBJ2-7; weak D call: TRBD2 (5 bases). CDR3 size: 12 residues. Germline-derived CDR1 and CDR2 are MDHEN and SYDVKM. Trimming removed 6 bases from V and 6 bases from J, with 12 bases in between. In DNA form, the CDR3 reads TGTGCCAGCAGCCAGCCGGCGGGCGAGCAGTACTTC. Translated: CASSQPAGEQYF.

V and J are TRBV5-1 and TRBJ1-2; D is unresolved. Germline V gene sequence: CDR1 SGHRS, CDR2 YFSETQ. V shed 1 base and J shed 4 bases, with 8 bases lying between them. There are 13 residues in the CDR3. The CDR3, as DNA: TGCGCCAGCAGCTTGCGAGGGAGCTATGGCTACACCTTC. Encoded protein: CASSLRGSYGYTF.

The CDR3: CASSLGSGRSNEQFF. CDR3 coding DNA: TGTGCCAGCAGCTTGGGTAGCGGGAGATCCAATGAGCAGTTCTTC. The chain employs TRBV5-4 and TRBJ2-1; 9 nucleotides line up with TRBD2. The junction had 4 bases not matched to a gene; V was cut back by 0 bases and J by 6 bases. CDR3 length equals 15 residues. The germline V gene encodes CDR1 SGHNT and CDR2 YYREEE (reference sequence).